What follows are 13 T cell receptor beta chains derived from one specimen sequenced in a study of molecular identifiers for immune sequencing clone quantification. Each CDR3 protein gets one entry after TCRdb re-called the PCR reads with MiXCR. In the table there are roughly 10,000 distinct CDR3 sequences, roughly a sixth of which are singletons. The source material was naive CD8+ T cells from blood, with Jurkat cell RNA spiked in. Subset denoted: FACS-sorted CD8+CD4-CCR7+CD45RA+ naive T cells. Receptor source: a human donor in good health. Some libraries in this study had Jurkat cell RNA spiked in.

In this sample, this clonotype turned up many times. The chain couples TRBV7-8 to TRBJ1-1; the D is unclear. Germline loops: CDR1 SGHVS, CDR2 FQNEAQ. The CDR3 has 12 amino acids. The germline V and J ends were trimmed by 2 bases and 5 bases, with 6 bases remaining between them. The CDR3 DNA reads as TGTGCCAGCAGCTTAAGAGAGACTGAAGCTTTCTTT. It specifies CASSLRETEAFF.

This clonotype is categorized as medium-sized (0.01 to 0.1%). This chain links TRBV14 with TRBJ2-7, with D perhaps TRBD1 (6 bases). Germline CDR1 and CDR2: SGHDN and FVKESK. Trimming removed 0 bases from V and 4 bases from J, with 10 bases in between. The CDR3 is 14 residues long. CDR3 region: CASSQDWTEYEQYF. DNA of the CDR3: TGTGCCAGCAGCCAAGATTGGACAGAGTACGAGCAGTACTTC. Together with reference TRBV14 and TRBJ2-7, the CDR3 gives the full variable domain: EAGVTQFPSHSVIEKGQTVTLRCDPISGHDNLYWYRRVMGKEIKFLLHFVKESKQDESGMPNNRFLAERTGGTYSTLKVQPAELEDSGVYFCASSQDWTEYEQYFGPGTRLTVT.

This clonotype has a count of ten or more. The chain joins TRBV6-2 or TRBV6-3 to TRBJ2-1; D is unresolved. Germline lookup yields CDR1 MNHEY and CDR2 SVGEGT. There are 13 residues in the CDR3. V lost 8 bases to trimming and J lost 2 bases, with 10 bases between them. CDR3 DNA sequence: TGTGCCAGCTCTAAGGGTGCCTACAATGAGCAGTTCTTC. It encodes CASSKGAYNEQFF.

This clonotype is judged medium-sized. The chain is built from TRBV6-1 and TRBJ2-3; 8 bases line up with TRBD1. V gave up 4 bases and J gave up 3 bases; unmatched junction bases: 6. Germline-derived CDR1 and CDR2 are MNHNS and SASEGT. The CDR3 has 15 amino acids. CDR3 in DNA: TGTGCCAGCAGTGGTCGTGGACAGGGTACAGATACGCAGTATTTT. As protein: CASSGRGQGTDTQYF.

V gene TRBV7-9 combines with J gene TRBJ2-1, with 15 positions matching TRBD2. Germline V gene sequence: CDR1 SEHNR, CDR2 FQNEAQ (reference sequence). The CDR3 has 18 amino acids. With 5 bases clipped from V and 2 bases from J, the junction kept 7 bases outside the gene matches. This CDR3 reads CASSGLAGGPMPYNEQFF. DNA of the CDR3: TGTGCCAGCAGCGGACTAGCGGGAGGGCCTATGCCCTACAATGAGCAGTTCTTC.

In regard to this clonotype: This may be a read error, as it is one base from a much larger clone. V usage is TRBV11-2 and J usage is TRBJ2-3, with 12 nucleotides matching TRBD2. The CDR3 totals 18 residues. V lost 2 bases to trimming and J lost 3 bases; unmatched junction nucleotides: 9. Germline CDR1 SGHAT, CDR2 FQNNGV. The CDR3 DNA follows: TGTGCCAGCAGCTTACTCCGTCTAGCGGGAGGGTGGACAGATACGCAGTATTTT. It codes for CASSLLRLAGGWTDTQYF. Drawing the rest from reference TRBV11-2 and TRBJ2-3, the complete variable domain is EAGVAQSPRYKIIEKRQSVAFWCNPISGHATLYWYQQILGQGPKLLIQFQNNGVVDDSQLPKDRFSAERLKGVDSTLKIQPAKLEDSAVYLCASSLLRLAGGWTDTQYFGPGTRLTVL.

This rearrangement joins TRBV7-9 to TRBJ2-2, with no clear D. The CDR3 consists of 14 residues. With 1 base removed from V and 1 base from J, the gap between germline ends came to 4 bases. From germline, CDR1 is SEHNR and CDR2 FQNEAQ (reference sequence). DNA for the CDR3: TGTGCCAGCAGCTTAGTACTGAACACCGGGGAGCTGTTTTTT. It codes for CASSLVLNTGELFF.

The genes are TRBV20-1 and TRBJ2-7; possibly TRBD1 or TRBD2 for D (5 bases each). CDR1 is DFQATT, CDR2 SNEGSKA, per germline (reference sequence). The CDR3 consists of 12 residues. The CDR3 coding sequence is TGCAGCGGCGAGGGGCCAGGCGACGAGCAGTACTTC. Translation: CSGEGPGDEQYF.

By share of the sample, this clonotype is medium-sized (0.01 to 0.1%). This rearrangement joins TRBV6-4 to TRBJ1-6; D is unclear. The CDR3 consists of 15 residues. Trimming removed 6 bases at V and 0 bases at J, with 9 bases between. The germline V gene has CDR1 MRHNA and CDR2 SNTAGT. The CDR3 bases are TGTGCCAGCAGCCCAGAGGTCTCCTATAATTCACCCCTCCACTTT. As protein: CASSPEVSYNSPLHF.

This clonotype was observed many times. The J gene is TRBJ1-5, the V gene TRBV7-8; TRBD1 matches 7 bases. V was pared by 7 bases and J by 2 bases, with 8 bases of the junction left unmatched. The CDR3 is 15 amino acids. Germline V gene lookup returns CDR1 SGHVS and CDR2 FQNEAQ. The CDR3, as DNA: TGTGCCAGCACCGAGGGACAGTATGGCAATCAGCCCCAGCATTTT. It encodes CASTEGQYGNQPQHF. The whole variable domain, remainder taken from reference TRBV7-8 and TRBJ1-5, is GAGVSQSPRYKVAKRGQDVALRCDPISGHVSLFWYQQALGQGPEFLTYFQNEAQLDKSGLPSDRFFAERPEGSVSTLKIQRTQQEDSAVYLCASTEGQYGNQPQHFGDGTRLSIL.

This clonotype is labeled as medium-sized. V gene TRBV4-1 combines with J gene TRBJ2-1; perhaps D is TRBD1 or TRBD2 (5 bases each). Germline values: CDR1 MGHRA, CDR2 YSYEKL. The CDR3 covers 16 residues. Trimming cost V 2 bases and J 3 bases, with 14 bases left between them. Here the CDR3 reads CASSQTPGPHYNEQFF. DNA of the CDR3: TGCGCCAGCAGCCAAACCCCGGGACCTCACTACAATGAGCAGTTCTTC.

Many counts were recorded for this clonotype. V and J are TRBV5-8 and TRBJ2-7, with D possibly being TRBD1 or TRBD2 (5 bases each). The CDR3 has 14 residues. From germline, CDR1 is SGHTS and CDR2 YDEGEE. V was pared by 6 bases and J by 3 bases, with 16 bases between. DNA of the CDR3: TGTGCCAGCACACCCGAGGGGTTCATCTACGAGCAGTACTTC. This encodes CASTPEGFIYEQYF.

The chain carries TRBV7-9 and TRBJ2-3; no clear D. V was cut by 3 bases and J by 1 base, with 5 bases left in between. This CDR3 is built from 13 residues. Per germline, CDR1 SEHNR and CDR2 FQNEAQ (reference sequence). The CDR3 region is CASSFMGTDTQYF. In DNA form, the CDR3 reads TGTGCCAGCAGCTTTATGGGCACAGATACGCAGTATTTT.